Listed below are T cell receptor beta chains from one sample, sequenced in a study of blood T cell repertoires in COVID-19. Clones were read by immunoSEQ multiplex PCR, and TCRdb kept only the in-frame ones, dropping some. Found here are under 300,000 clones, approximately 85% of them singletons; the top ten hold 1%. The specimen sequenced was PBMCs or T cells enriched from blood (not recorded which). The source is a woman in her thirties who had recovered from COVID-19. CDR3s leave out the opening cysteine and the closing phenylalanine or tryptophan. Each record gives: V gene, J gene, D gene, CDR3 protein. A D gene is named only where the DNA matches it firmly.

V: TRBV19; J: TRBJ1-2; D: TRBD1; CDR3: ASSNRDRSEYGYT
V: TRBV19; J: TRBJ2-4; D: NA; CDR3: ASSIDRAKNIQY
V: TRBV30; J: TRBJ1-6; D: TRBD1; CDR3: AWRIAGTGRSPLH
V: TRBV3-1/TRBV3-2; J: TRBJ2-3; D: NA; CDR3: ASSPGIDTQY
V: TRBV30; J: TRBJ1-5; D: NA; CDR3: AWSDKTGNQPQH
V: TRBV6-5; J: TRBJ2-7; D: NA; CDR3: ASRAAGDGYEQY
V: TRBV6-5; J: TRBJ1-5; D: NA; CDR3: ASGPRAAQPQH
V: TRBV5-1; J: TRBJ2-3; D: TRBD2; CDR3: ASSLGGGTDTQY
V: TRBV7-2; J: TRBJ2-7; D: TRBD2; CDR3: ASSPRPGGDYEQY
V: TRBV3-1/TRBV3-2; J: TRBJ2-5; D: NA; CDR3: ASSQGAIETQY
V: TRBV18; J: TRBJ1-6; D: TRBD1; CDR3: ASSTRQGYSPLH
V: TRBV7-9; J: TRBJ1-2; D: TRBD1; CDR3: ASSLDRVATLYEGGYT
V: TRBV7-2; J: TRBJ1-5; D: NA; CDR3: ASSFGPGSQPQH
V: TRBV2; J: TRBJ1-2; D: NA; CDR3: ASPLLGAYYGYT
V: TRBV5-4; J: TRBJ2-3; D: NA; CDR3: ASSSTGGPSTDTQY
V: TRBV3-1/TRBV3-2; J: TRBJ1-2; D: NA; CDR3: ASSPDSPTGGYT
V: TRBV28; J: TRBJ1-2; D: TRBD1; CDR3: ASTSRGRFSYGYT
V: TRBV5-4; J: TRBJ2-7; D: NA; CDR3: ASSFFRGSYEQY
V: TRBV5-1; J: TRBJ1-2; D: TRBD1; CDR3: ASSTGQGLIGYT
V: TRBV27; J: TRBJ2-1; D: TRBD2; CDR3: ASSLGTRINEQF
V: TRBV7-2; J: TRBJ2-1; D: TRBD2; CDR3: ASSSPGLAGGSSYNEQF
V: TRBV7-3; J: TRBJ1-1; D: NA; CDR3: ASSSNRVTEAF
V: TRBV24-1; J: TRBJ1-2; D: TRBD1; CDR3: ATSDATGEERGGYGYT
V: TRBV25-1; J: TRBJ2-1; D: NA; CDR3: ASRPVATPDNEQF
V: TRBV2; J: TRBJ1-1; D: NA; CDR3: ASSGGGGQTEAF
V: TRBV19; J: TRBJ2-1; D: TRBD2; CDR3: ASMKARGLAGDNEQF
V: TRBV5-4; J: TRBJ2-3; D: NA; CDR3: ASSWDFRTDTQY
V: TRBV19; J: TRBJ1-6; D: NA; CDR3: ASSITWAAVDSPLH
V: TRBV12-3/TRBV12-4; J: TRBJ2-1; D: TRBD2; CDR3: ASRAGVNEQF
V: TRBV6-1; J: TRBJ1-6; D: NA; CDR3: ASSEVGQLNSPLH
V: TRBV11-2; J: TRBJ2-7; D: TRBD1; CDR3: ASSWAKDRGPDEQY
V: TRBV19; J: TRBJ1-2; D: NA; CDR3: ASSMVGAGNYGYT
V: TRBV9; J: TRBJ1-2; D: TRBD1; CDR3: ASSPRTGGPYGYT
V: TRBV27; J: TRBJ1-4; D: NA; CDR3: ASSYYRFFGGKYGPEKLF
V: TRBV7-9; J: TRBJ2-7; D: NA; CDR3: ASSFKVAQSSYEQY
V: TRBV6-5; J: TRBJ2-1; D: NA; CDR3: ASGHHNEQF
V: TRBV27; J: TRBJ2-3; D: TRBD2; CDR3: ASGLLAGGRGRQY
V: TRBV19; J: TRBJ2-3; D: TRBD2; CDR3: ASSKLAGGLIGDTQY
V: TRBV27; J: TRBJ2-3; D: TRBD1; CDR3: ASSLGWTGEVDTQY
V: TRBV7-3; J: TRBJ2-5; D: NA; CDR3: ASSLTGGHQETQY
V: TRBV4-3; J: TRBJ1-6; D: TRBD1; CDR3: ASSQEIGQGFGSPLH
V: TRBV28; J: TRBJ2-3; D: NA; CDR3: ASSFVTTSTDTQY
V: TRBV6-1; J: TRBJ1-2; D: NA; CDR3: ASTGVGEQDT
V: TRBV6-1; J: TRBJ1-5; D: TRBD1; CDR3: ASSEQGGNQPQH
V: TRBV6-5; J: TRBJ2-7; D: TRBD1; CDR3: ASRQGLSYEQY
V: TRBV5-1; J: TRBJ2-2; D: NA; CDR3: ASSYGTGGSTGELF
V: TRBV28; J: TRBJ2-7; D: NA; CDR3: ASLFGGAGYEQY